This note documents a single TCR beta chain sequence. What antigen it recognizes has not been identified. No much larger clonotype is one base removed from it; base qualities were not supplied. The entry originates in a study of chemoradiotherapy in HPV16-positive cancers (dated by TCRdb to 2021 to 2024). Regarding the study in general: Functional T-cell assays on cells from two HPV16-positive patients defined candidate HPV-specific T-cell clones and common TCR motifs. The candidate HPV-specific TCRs and motifs were then tracked in TCR repertoires from roughly 86 patients with HPV-related cancers. The study set out to ask whether T-cell immunity against the HPV oncoproteins E6 and E7 changes over the course of chemoradiotherapy and whether that immunity affects survival.

Overall results and qualifications from the work: Among HPV16-positive patients, expansion of HPV-responsive T cells during chemoradiotherapy was associated with better recurrence-free survival. The survival association was reported for HPV16-positive patients, and the functional definition of HPV-specific T cells was derived from only two HPV16-positive patients. Expansion of candidate HPV-specific clones and E7-related TCR motifs was observed in the tumor microenvironment during treatment, whereas no such expansion was observed for non-HPV-specific T cells.

Its CDR3 holds 12 amino acids, cysteine through phenylalanine. Only the CDR3 portion is preserved as DNA: 36 bases, with reading frame beginning at the first base. From a lookup of the germline V gene, CDR1 and CDR2 are SGDLS and YYNGEE. The trim is 5 bases for V and 4 bases for J, with a gap of 6 bases between the germline ends. Receptors were amplified or captured by the immunoSEQ multiplex PCR assay. The table was pulled from immuneACCESS by TCRdb, which kept in-frame rearrangements only. Such tables lose some clones; where checked, under half of the loss comes from unresolved V genes, and the rest has no known cause. The sample data list roughly 3,900 clones, and more than 75% of these were observed just once. The ten largest account for 11% of the sample. Repertoires were sampled repeatedly over the course of chemoradiotherapy so that clonal expansion in the tumor microenvironment could be followed.

The TCR was taken from a human donor with HPV-associated anogenital cancer. The chain couples TRBV9 to TRBJ2-2; the D gene cannot be named for sure. Sample: tumor tissue, taken from a patient who underwent chemoradiotherapy. The nucleotides are TGTGCCAGCAGGGGCCCCACCGGGGAGCTGTTTTTT. This translates into CASRGPTGELFF.